The 20 T cell receptor beta chains given below trace back to one sample, sequenced in a study of follicular helper T cells after annual influenza vaccination. Time point defined: 2013-2014 season, 7 days after vaccination. The assay was immunoSEQ multiplex PCR, and TCRdb's table has in-frame clones only and misses some. The sample has hundreds of clones, 65% to 70% seen once. This sample comprised CXCR5+ CD38+ circulating T follicular helper cells from blood, obtained 7 days after influenza vaccination. Subset denoted: circulating Tfh, non-naive CD4+CXCR5+PD-1+ (ICOS+CD38+ or ICOS-CD38-). Every receptor here comes from an adult who received the influenza vaccine.

The V and J genes are TRBV7-9 and TRBJ2-7; TRBD1 aligns across 7 bases. Germline V gives CDR1 SEHNR, CDR2 FQNEAQ (reference sequence). Trimming took 5 bases from V and 2 from J; bases not matched to a gene: 9. This CDR3 contains 15 residues. The CDR3 nucleotides read TGTGCCAGCAGCACTCTTAGACAGGGACCCTACGAGCAGTACTTC. Its protein product is CASSTLRQGPYEQYF.

This chain links TRBV27 with TRBJ2-1; D uncertain. Germline V CDR1 and CDR2: MNHEY, SMNVEV (reference sequence). Trimming removed 5 bases from V and 4 bases from J, with 12 bases in between. The CDR3 length is 14 residues. CDR3 nucleotides: TGTGCCAGCAGTCTATATAACATGTACAATGAGCAGTTCTTC. This sequence encodes CASSLYNMYNEQFF.

The chain employs TRBV19 and TRBJ2-4, with TRBD2 matching 8 bases. Germline CDR1 and CDR2: LNHDA and SQIVND (reference sequence). V was clipped by 10 bases and J by 2 bases; unmatched bases: 7. The CDR3 has 14 amino acids. CDR3 nucleotides: TGTGCCACCCGACGGGGGGGCACCAAAAACATTCAGTACTTC. Amino acids: CATRRGGTKNIQYF.

V and J are TRBV10-3 and TRBJ2-7; 9 bases are shared with TRBD1. This CDR3 comprises 16 residues. After removal of 4 bases from V and 0 bases from J, the junction contained 7 bases not matched to a gene. The germline V gene encodes CDR1 ENHRY and CDR2 SYGVKD. In DNA form, the CDR3 reads TGTGCCATCAGTGCCGGCCCGGACAGGGGCTCCTACGAGCAGTACTTC. Translating it yields CAISAGPDRGSYEQYF.

The chain employs TRBV10-3 and TRBJ2-3; D possibly matches TRBD1 or TRBD2 (6 bases each). Trimming took 0 bases from V and 1 from J, leaving 11 bases between them. This CDR3 spans 16 amino acids. Germline V gene data show CDR1 as ENHRY and CDR2 as SYGVKD. The CDR3 loop reads CAISESSGAGTDTQYF. The CDR3 DNA reads TGTGCCATCAGTGAGTCATCGGGGGCCGGCACAGATACGCAGTATTTT.

The rearrangement links TRBV28 to TRBJ2-5; 7 bases agree with TRBD2. The CDR3 is made up of 15 amino acids. V trimming: 4 bases; J trimming: 4 bases; junction bases outside the gene matches: 9. The germline CDR1 and CDR2 sequences are MDHEN and SYDVKM. As DNA, the CDR3 is TGTGCCAGCAGTTCACCGGGGGAGGGTAGAGAGACCCAGTACTTC. This encodes CASSSPGEGRETQYF.

Written as DNA, the CDR3 is TGTGCCTGGAGTGTTAAGCAAGAGACCCAGTACTTC. This codes for CAWSVKQETQYF. The gene calls are TRBV30 and TRBJ2-5; no reliable D call. V lost 0 bases and J 2 bases, leaving 4 bases between the germline ends. The germline V gene encodes CDR1 GTSNPN and CDR2 SVGIG (reference sequence). The CDR3 covers 12 residues.

This clone was counted only a few times. V is TRBV11-1 and J is TRBJ2-3, with no clear D. Per the germline V gene, CDR1 is SGHAT and CDR2 is FQDESV (reference sequence). The CDR3 runs 14 residues. V lost 1 base to trimming and J lost 2 bases, with 7 bases between them. CDR3 loop: CASSLVALTDTQYF. CDR3 coding DNA: TGTGCCAGCAGCTTAGTCGCTCTCACAGATACGCAGTATTTT.

This rearrangement joins TRBV5-4 to TRBJ2-5, with TRBD1 identical over 7 bases. V lost 3 bases to trimming and J lost 8 bases; unmatched junction nucleotides: 13. The CDR3 consists of 15 residues. Germline-derived CDR1 and CDR2 are SGHNT and YYREEE (reference sequence). For the CDR3, the DNA is TGTGCCAGCAGCTCCAAAGCACAGGGGCAAAGTACCCAGTACTTC. Its translation: CASSSKAQGQSTQYF. The variable domain in full, with the rest retrieved from reference TRBV5-4 and TRBJ2-5, is ETGVTQSPTHLIKTRGQQVTLRCSSQSGHNTVSWYQQALGQGPQFIFQYYREEENGRGNFPPRFSGLQFPNYSSELNVNALELDDSALYLCASSSKAQGQSTQYFGPGTRLLVL.

The CDR3 sequence: CASFESGRAHEQYF. As DNA, the CDR3 is TGTGCCAGCTTTGAAAGCGGGAGGGCCCACGAGCAGTACTTC. V and J are TRBV28 and TRBJ2-7, with TRBD2 identical over 10 bases. Unmatched junction bases numbered 9, after V lost 8 bases and J lost 5 bases. Germline-derived CDR1 and CDR2 are MDHEN and SYDVKM. The CDR3 sequence is 14 residues long.

J is TRBJ2-7 and V is TRBV6-1; 8 bases agree with TRBD1. The CDR3 has 15 amino acids. V shed 2 bases, J shed 4 bases, and the junction held 7 bases outside the gene matches. Germline assignment: CDR1 MNHNS and CDR2 SASEGT. The CDR3 nucleotides are TGTGCCAGCAGTGAACGGCAGGGGGCGGAATACGAGCAGTACTTC. Its protein is CASSERQGAEYEQYF.

The chain is built from TRBV18 and TRBJ2-7; tentative D call: TRBD1 (5 bases). Germline CDR1 is KGHSH and CDR2 is LQKENI. Trimming removed 3 bases from V and 2 bases from J, with 14 bases in between. This CDR3 comprises 15 residues. CDR3 sequence reads: CASSPTAYITYEQYF. In DNA form, the CDR3 reads TGTGCCAGCTCACCGACAGCTTACATAACCTACGAGCAGTACTTC.

In its sample, this clone was seen a few times. This chain connects TRBV5-4 to TRBJ1-5; D might be TRBD1 (5 bases). Germline CDR1 is SGHNT and CDR2 is YYREEE (reference sequence). The CDR3 runs 16 residues. The germline V and J ends were trimmed by 5 bases and 4 bases, with 19 bases remaining between them. The CDR3, as DNA: TGTGCCAGCAGTTGGACACCCGCGGCACCTAATCAGCCCCAGCATTTT. It specifies CASSWTPAAPNQPQHF.

The J gene is TRBJ2-5, the V gene TRBV11-2, with D hard to call. Germline CDR1 and CDR2: SGHAT and FQNNGV. The length of the CDR3 is 11 residues. Trimming removed 5 bases at V and 3 bases at J, with 4 bases between. CDR3 in amino acids: CASSPKETQYF. CDR3 bases: TGTGCCAGCAGCCCCAAAGAGACCCAGTACTTC.

This clone was recorded once. The chain employs TRBV9 and TRBJ2-1; TRBD2 agrees at 8 bases. Germline CDR1 is SGDLS and CDR2 is YYNGEE. The V gene end was trimmed by 0 bases and the J gene end by 7 bases; junction bases not matched to a gene: 6. The CDR3 has 15 residues. The DNA for the CDR3 is TGTGCCAGCAGCGTAGGATCCTCGGGGGGGAATGAGCAGTTCTTC. Its translation is CASSVGSSGGNEQFF.

V is TRBV2 and J is TRBJ1-3; D is ambiguous. The CDR3 runs 14 residues. Per the germline V gene, CDR1 is SNHLY and CDR2 is FYNNEI. V dropped 1 base and J dropped 7 bases, with 11 bases sitting between them. The CDR3 sequence: CASSEVRASNTIYF. In nucleotides, the CDR3 is TGTGCCAGCAGTGAAGTCCGGGCGTCTAACACCATATATTTT.

The CDR3 sequence: CASSLVIGQGQNEQFF. CDR3 sequence (DNA): TGTGCCAGCAGCTTAGTTATTGGGCAGGGGCAGAATGAGCAGTTCTTC. V gene TRBV7-2 combines with J gene TRBJ2-1; D may be TRBD1 (6 bases). Germline CDR1 and CDR2: SGHTA and FQGNSA. V gave up 1 base and J gave up 7 bases, with 17 bases separating them. This CDR3 is 16 amino acids long.

This clone came up once. For the CDR3, the DNA is TGTGCCAGCAGTTCCGGGACAGGCAAATGGAATGAGCAGTTCTTC. Amino acid sequence: CASSSGTGKWNEQFF. The chain is built from TRBV28 and TRBJ2-1; 8 positions match TRBD1. V gave up 4 bases and J gave up 7 bases; unmatched junction bases: 9. CDR1 MDHEN and CDR2 SYDVKM come from the germline V gene. The CDR3 length is 15 residues.

This clone was counted between two and nine times. The V and J genes are TRBV6-1 and TRBJ1-5; a possible D gene is TRBD1 (5 bases). Trimming left V 2 bases short and J 2 bases short, with 10 bases between. The CDR3 contains 15 residues. CDR1 and CDR2 from the germline V gene are MNHNS and SASEGT. Written as DNA, the CDR3 is TGTGCCAGCAGTGAAAATCAGGGAGGCAATCAGCCCCAGCATTTT. It is translated as CASSENQGGNQPQHF.

The V and J genes are TRBV5-1 and TRBJ2-7, with D perhaps TRBD1 or TRBD2 (6 bases each). This CDR3 contains 14 residues. Germline V CDR1 and CDR2: SGHRS, YFSETQ. Trimming left V 4 bases short and J 3 bases short, with 14 bases between. CDR3 in DNA: TGCGCCAGCAGCCCAGGAGGGGGAAACTACGAGCAGTACTTC. This encodes CASSPGGGNYEQYF.